The subject of this entry is one TCR beta chain. Its target is not known. The same CDR3 is also encoded by other DNA sequences in this sample. Isolated RNA was reverse transcribed in full, so expressed TCRB transcripts were sequenced. Clones were sequenced by immunoSEQ multiplex PCR, and TCRdb holds only the in-frame ones, with some missing. This table holds approximately 270,000 clones, about 13% found once. These data originate in a study of beta chain features in type 1 diabetes. Study findings and constraints: Moderate yet significant TCRB CDR3 shortening was seen in Type 1 diabetes patients in all four CD4+ subsets.

Losses at the gene ends were 2 bases for V and 7 bases for J; bases not matched to a gene: 2. The CDR3 covers 13 residues. Germline-derived CDR1 and CDR2 are KGHSH and LQKENI. The sequenced sample consisted of naive CD4+ T cells from blood. This TCR came from a man younger than 45 with type 1 diabetes. The V and J genes are TRBV18 and TRBJ2-1; 7 bases agree with TRBD1. CDR3 region: CASSPAGGNEQFF. The CDR3 DNA reads TGTGCCAGCTCACCAGCAGGGGGTAATGAGCAGTTCTTC.